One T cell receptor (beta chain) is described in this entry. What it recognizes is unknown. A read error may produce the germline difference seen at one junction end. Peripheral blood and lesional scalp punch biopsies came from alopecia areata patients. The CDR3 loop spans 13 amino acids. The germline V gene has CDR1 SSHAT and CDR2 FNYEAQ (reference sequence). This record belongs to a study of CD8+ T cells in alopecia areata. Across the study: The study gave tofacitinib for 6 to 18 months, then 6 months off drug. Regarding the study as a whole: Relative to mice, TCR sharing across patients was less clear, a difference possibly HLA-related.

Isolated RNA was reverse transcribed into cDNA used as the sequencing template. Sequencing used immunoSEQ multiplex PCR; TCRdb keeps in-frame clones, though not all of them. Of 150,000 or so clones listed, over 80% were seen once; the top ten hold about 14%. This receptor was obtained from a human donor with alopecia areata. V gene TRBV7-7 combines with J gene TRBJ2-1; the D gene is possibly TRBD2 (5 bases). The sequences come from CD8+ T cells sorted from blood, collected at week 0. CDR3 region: CASSLGSGNEQFF. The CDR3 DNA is TGTGCTAGCAGCTTAGGTTCGGGGAATGAGCAGTTCTTC. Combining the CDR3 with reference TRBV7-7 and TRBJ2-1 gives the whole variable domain GAGVSQSPRYKVTKRGQDVTLRCDPISSHATLYWYQQALGQGPEFLTYFNYEAQPDKSGLPSDRFSAERPEGSISTLTIQRTEQRDSAMYRCASSLGSGNEQFFGPGTRLTVL.